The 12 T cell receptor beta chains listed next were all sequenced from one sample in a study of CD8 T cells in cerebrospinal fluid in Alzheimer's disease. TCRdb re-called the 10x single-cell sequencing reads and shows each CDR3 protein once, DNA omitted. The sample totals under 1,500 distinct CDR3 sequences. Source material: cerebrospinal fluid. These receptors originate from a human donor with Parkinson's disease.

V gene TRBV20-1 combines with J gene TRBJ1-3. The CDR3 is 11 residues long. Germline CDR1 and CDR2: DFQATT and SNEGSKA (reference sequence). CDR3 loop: CSAILGNTIYF.

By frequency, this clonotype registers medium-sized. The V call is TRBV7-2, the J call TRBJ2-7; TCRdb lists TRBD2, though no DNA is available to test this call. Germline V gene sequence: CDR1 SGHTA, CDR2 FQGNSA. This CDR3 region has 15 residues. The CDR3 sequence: CASSSLLTSKYEQYF.

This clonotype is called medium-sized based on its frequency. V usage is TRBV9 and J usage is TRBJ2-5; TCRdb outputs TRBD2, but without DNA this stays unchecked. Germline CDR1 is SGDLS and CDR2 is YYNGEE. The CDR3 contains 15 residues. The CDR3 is CASSVDGTSGETQYF.

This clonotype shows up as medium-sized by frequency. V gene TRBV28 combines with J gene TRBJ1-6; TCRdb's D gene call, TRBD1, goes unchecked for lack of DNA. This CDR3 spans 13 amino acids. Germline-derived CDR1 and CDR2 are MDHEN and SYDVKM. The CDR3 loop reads CASQQGGNSPLHF. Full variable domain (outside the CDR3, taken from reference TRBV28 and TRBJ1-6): DVKVTQSSRYLVKRTGEKVFLECVQDMDHENMFWYRQDPGLGLRLIYFSYDVKMKEKGDIPEGYSVSREKKERFSLILESASTNQTSMYLCASQQGGNSPLHFGNGTRLTVT.

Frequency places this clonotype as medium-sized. CDR3 region: CASSTQRRTSGANVLTF. The J gene is TRBJ2-6, the V gene TRBV27. The CDR3 sequence is 17 residues long. Looked up from germline, CDR1 is MNHEY and CDR2 is SMNVEV (reference sequence).

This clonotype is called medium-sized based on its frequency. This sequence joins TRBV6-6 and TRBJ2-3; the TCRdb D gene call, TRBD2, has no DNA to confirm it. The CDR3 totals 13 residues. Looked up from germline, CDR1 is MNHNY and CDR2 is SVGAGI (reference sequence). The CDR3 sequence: CANKREGTDTQYF.

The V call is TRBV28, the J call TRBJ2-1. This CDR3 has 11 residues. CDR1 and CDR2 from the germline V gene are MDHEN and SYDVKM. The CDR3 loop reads CASSPYNEQFF.

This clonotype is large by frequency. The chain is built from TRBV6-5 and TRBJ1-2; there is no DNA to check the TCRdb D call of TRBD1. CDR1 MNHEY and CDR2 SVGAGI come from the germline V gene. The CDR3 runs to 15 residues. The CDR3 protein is CASSYWGQGYNGYTF.

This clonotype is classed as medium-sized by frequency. This chain's CDR3 is CASVEGPRAAFF. This rearrangement joins TRBV6-6 to TRBJ1-1; the D call from TCRdb, TRBD1, cannot be confirmed without DNA. CDR1 is MNHNY and CDR2 is SVGAGI in the germline V gene (reference sequence). CDR3 length: 12 amino acids.

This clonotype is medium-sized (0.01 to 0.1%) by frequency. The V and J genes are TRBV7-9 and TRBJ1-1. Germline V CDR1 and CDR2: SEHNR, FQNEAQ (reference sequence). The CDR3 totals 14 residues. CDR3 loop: CASSSQVLNTEAFF.

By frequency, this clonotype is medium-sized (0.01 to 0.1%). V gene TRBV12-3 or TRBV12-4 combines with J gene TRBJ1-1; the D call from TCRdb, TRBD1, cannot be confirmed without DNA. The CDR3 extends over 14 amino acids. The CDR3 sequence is CASSLDRLDTEAFF.

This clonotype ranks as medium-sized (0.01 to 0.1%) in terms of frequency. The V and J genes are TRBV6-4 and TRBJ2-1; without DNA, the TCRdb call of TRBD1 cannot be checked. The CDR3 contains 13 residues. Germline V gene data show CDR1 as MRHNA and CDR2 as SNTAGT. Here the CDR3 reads CASSRDIRGEQFF.